What follows are 2 T cell receptor beta chains derived from one specimen sequenced in a study of shared clonotypes between healthy human individuals. In the naive CD8 group, cells lacked CD45RO and were positively selected for CCR7, so terminally differentiated effector memory CD45RA+ cells were left out. The method was immunoSEQ multiplex PCR; TCRdb's version includes in-frame clones alone and lacks a portion of them. The sample yields about 2,200,000 clones, about 92% seen once. Sequencing was performed on naive CD8+ T cells from PBMCs. These receptors all come from a man aged 18 to 30 in good health. Some clones in this sample may be carry-over from other donors' samples.

This clone was counted at least ten times. J is TRBJ2-1 and V is TRBV2; 8 positions match TRBD2. CDR1 SNHLY and CDR2 FYNNEI come from the germline V gene. This CDR3 spans 19 amino acids. The V and J ends lost 1 base and 6 bases, in that order; junction bases with no gene match: 17. The CDR3 coding sequence is TGTGCCAGCAGTGAAGACCGGTGGAAGCGGGAGCGTATAGGCAATGAGCAGTTCTTC. Encoded protein: CASSEDRWKRERIGNEQFF.

The CDR3 sequence is CASSYSHREKAYEQYF. The CDR3 nucleotides read TGTGCCAGCAGTTACTCCCACAGGGAAAAGGCCTACGAGCAGTACTTC. V and J are TRBV6-5 and TRBJ2-7, with D tentatively TRBD1 (6 bases). This CDR3 is 16 amino acids long. Trimming left V 0 bases short and J 2 bases short, with 14 bases between. The germline V gene encodes CDR1 MNHEY and CDR2 SVGAGI.